A selection of T cell receptor beta chains follows, all from one sample in a study of CD8 T cells in Susac syndrome. MiXCR was run by TCRdb on the immunoSEQ multiplex PCR reads, yielding one entry per CDR3 protein. The sample holds some 150,000 distinct CDR3 sequences, nearly 97% seen once. Input material: CD8+ T cells from PBMCs. Receptor source: a human donor with multiple sclerosis. Each CDR3 is given with its conserved first and last residue. The D gene is left open where the match is weak. Part of the rows lack a size; the others show once, few, many or a class for expanded clones.

clone_size | d_call | j_call | v_call | cdr3_aa | cdr3_nt
- | - | TRBJ1-4 | TRBV27 | CASSPGRRNEKLFF | TGTGCCAGCAGCCCGGGACGGCGCAATGAAAAACTGTTTTTT
- | - | TRBJ2-7 | TRBV12-3/TRBV12-4 | CASSFGGIEQYF | TGTGCCAGCAGTTTCGGGGGAATTGAGCAGTACTTC
- | - | TRBJ2-7 | TRBV7-9 | CASSLASAYEQYF | TGTGCCAGCAGCTTAGCGTCCGCCTACGAGCAGTACTTC
- | - | TRBJ1-1 | TRBV29-1 | CSGRTGPTEAFF | TGCAGCGGCCGTACAGGGCCCACTGAAGCTTTCTTT
- | TRBD1 | TRBJ2-1 | TRBV7-9 | CASSFSGQDNEQFF | TGTGCCAGCAGCTTTTCGGGACAGGACAATGAGCAGTTCTTC
- | TRBD1 | TRBJ1-1 | TRBV7-2 | CASSTGQGGWNTEAFF | TGTGCCAGCAGCACGGGACAGGGAGGATGGAACACTGAAGCTTTCTTT
- | - | TRBJ2-1 | TRBV12-3/TRBV12-4 | CASSHGSDEQFF | TGTGCCAGCAGCCACGGGTCTGATGAGCAGTTCTTC
- | - | TRBJ1-2 | TRBV4-2 | CASSQKLSYGYTF | TGTGCCAGCAGCCAGAAACTCAGCTATGGCTACACCTTC
- | TRBD2 | TRBJ2-1 | TRBV20-1 | CSASGGSSYNEQFF | TGCAGTGCTAGCGGGGGGAGCTCCTACAATGAGCAGTTCTTC
- | - | TRBJ2-2 | TRBV13 | CATVVGGAGANTGELFF | TGTGCCACCGTGGTCGGGGGCGCGGGGGCGAACACCGGGGAGCTGTTTTTT
once | - | TRBJ1-1 | TRBV3-1 | CASSYSMNTEAFF | TGTGCCAGCAGCTACAGTATGAACACTGAAGCTTTCTTT
- | - | TRBJ2-1 | TRBV4-1 | CASSQDRGGIEQFF | TGCGCCAGCAGCCAAGATCGTGGGGGTATTGAGCAGTTCTTC
- | - | TRBJ2-5 | TRBV9 | CASSVGDARGQETQYF | TGTGCCAGCAGCGTAGGCGATGCCCGGGGTCAAGAGACCCAGTACTTC
- | - | TRBJ2-2 | TRBV7-9 | CASSNTGQDTGELFF | TGTGCCAGCAGTAACACAGGGCAGGACACCGGGGAGCTGTTTTTT
- | - | TRBJ1-1 | TRBV6-6 | CASRSDKEAFF | TGTGCCAGCAGATCGGACAAGGAAGCTTTCTTT
- | - | TRBJ1-1 | TRBV29-1 | CSVSPRQVTPKGMNTEAFF | TGCAGCGTTTCGCCCCGGCAGGTCACACCAAAGGGAATGAACACTGAAGCTTTCTTT
- | TRBD1 | TRBJ1-1 | TRBV15 | CATSVRGQGAEAFF | TGTGCCACCAGCGTGCGGGGACAGGGCGCTGAAGCTTTCTTT
- | - | TRBJ2-7 | TRBV29-1 | CSVELDPYEQYF | TGCAGCGTTGAGCTAGACCCCTACGAGCAGTACTTC
- | - | TRBJ2-6 | TRBV7-9 | CASSLDRNPGANVLTF | TGTGCCAGCAGCTTAGACAGAAACCCTGGGGCCAACGTCCTGACTTTC
- | TRBD1 | TRBJ1-5 | TRBV4-1 | CASSPANRDRGVEPQHF | TGCGCCAGCAGCCCAGCGAACCGGGACAGGGGCGTAGAGCCCCAGCATTTT
- | - | TRBJ2-1 | TRBV3-1 | CASSRRDDYNEQFF | TGTGCCAGCAGCCGGCGGGACGACTACAATGAGCAGTTCTTC
- | - | TRBJ2-3 | TRBV23-1 | CASAVRSDTQYF | TGCGCCAGCGCTGTTCGCTCAGATACGCAGTATTTT
- | TRBD1 | TRBJ2-1 | TRBV27 | CASSYRGWDEQFF | TGTGCCAGCAGCTACAGGGGATGGGATGAGCAGTTCTTC
- | - | TRBJ2-1 | TRBV29-1 | CSTSPGTNNEQFF | TGCAGCACAAGCCCGGGCACAAACAATGAGCAGTTCTTC
- | TRBD2 | TRBJ2-3 | TRBV5-1 | CASDNLTSGGATDTQYF | TGCGCCAGCGATAACTTGACTAGCGGGGGGGCCACAGATACGCAGTATTTT
- | TRBD1 | TRBJ2-7 | TRBV20-1 | CSARTGGGEQYF | TGCAGTGCTAGAACAGGGGGCGGCGAGCAGTACTTC
- | TRBD1 | TRBJ1-2 | TRBV5-8 | CASSYSTGNLYGYTF | TGTGCCAGCAGCTACTCGACAGGGAACCTCTATGGCTACACCTTC
- | TRBD1 | TRBJ1-2 | TRBV6-6 | CASSYSNSGGYGYTF | TGTGCCAGCAGTTACTCGAATTCAGGGGGCTATGGCTACACCTTC
- | - | TRBJ2-5 | TRBV7-9 | CASSFGGPRETQYF | TGTGCCAGCAGCTTTGGGGGGCCCCGAGAGACCCAGTACTTC
- | - | TRBJ1-2 | TRBV29-1 | CSVEEGELQPNYGYTF | TGCAGCGTTGAAGAGGGAGAACTACAGCCAAACTATGGCTACACCTTC
- | - | TRBJ1-2 | TRBV7-9 | CASSLWSGSNYGYTF | TGTGCCAGCAGCTTATGGTCCGGATCAAACTATGGCTACACCTTC
- | TRBD1 | TRBJ2-5 | TRBV9 | CASKGTGEGETQYF | TGTGCCAGTAAAGGGACAGGGGAAGGAGAGACCCAGTACTTC
- | TRBD1 | TRBJ2-7 | TRBV27 | CASRDRGYEQYF | TGTGCCAGCAGAGACAGGGGGTACGAGCAGTACTTC
once | - | TRBJ1-2 | TRBV29-1 | CSVYRRDPTEGYTF | TGCAGCGTATACCGCCGGGACCCGACCGAGGGCTACACCTTC
- | - | TRBJ1-6 | TRBV19 | CASTSYGGTGDSPLHF | TGTGCCAGTACCTCCTATGGGGGCACGGGAGATTCACCCCTCCACTTT
few | - | TRBJ2-3 | TRBV9 | CASSVQGSTDTQYF | TGTGCCAGCAGCGTTCAGGGTAGCACAGATACGCAGTATTTT
- | - | TRBJ1-2 | TRBV7-9 | CASSLAGENGYTF | TGTGCCAGCAGCTTAGCCGGGGAAAATGGCTACACCTTC
- | TRBD1 | TRBJ1-1 | TRBV19 | CASSTRQGRNTEAFF | TGTGCCAGTAGTACGAGACAGGGACGGAACACTGAAGCTTTCTTT
- | - | TRBJ2-7 | TRBV19 | CASSRGSPSYEQYF | TGTGCCAGTAGTAGGGGCAGCCCGTCCTACGAGCAGTACTTC
- | TRBD1 | TRBJ1-2 | TRBV27 | CASSLSRRGGGYGYTF | TGTGCCAGCAGTCTTTCCCGCAGGGGGGGAGGCTATGGCTACACCTTC
- | TRBD1 | TRBJ1-2 | TRBV7-9 | CASSTGDRGDYGYTF | TGTGCCAGCAGCACGGGGGACAGGGGGGACTATGGCTACACCTTC
- | - | TRBJ2-2 | TRBV9 | CASSVGVALTNTGELFF | TGTGCCAGCAGCGTAGGGGTAGCACTCACGAACACCGGGGAGCTGTTTTTT
- | - | TRBJ1-5 | TRBV7-9 | CASSLGTSGDQPQHF | TGTGCCAGCAGCTTAGGGACGTCAGGGGATCAGCCCCAGCATTTT
once | - | TRBJ2-1 | TRBV9 | CASSHTGAGDEQFF | TGTGCCAGCAGCCATACAGGGGCGGGGGATGAGCAGTTCTTC